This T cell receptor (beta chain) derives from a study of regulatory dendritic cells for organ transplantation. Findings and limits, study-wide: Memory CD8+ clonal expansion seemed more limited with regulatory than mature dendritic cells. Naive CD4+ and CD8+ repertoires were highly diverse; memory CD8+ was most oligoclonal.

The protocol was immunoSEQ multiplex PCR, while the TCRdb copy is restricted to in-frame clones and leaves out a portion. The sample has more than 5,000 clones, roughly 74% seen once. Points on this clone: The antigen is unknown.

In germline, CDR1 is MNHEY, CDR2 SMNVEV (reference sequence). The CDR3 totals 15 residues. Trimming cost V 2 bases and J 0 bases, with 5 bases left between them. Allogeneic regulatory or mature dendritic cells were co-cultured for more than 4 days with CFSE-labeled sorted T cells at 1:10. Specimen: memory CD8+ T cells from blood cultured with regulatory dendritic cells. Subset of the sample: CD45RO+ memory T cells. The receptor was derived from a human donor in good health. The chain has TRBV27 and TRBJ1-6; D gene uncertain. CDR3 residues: CASSLRSSYNSPLHF. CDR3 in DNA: TGTGCCAGCAGTTTAAGGAGCTCCTATAATTCACCCCTCCACTTT.